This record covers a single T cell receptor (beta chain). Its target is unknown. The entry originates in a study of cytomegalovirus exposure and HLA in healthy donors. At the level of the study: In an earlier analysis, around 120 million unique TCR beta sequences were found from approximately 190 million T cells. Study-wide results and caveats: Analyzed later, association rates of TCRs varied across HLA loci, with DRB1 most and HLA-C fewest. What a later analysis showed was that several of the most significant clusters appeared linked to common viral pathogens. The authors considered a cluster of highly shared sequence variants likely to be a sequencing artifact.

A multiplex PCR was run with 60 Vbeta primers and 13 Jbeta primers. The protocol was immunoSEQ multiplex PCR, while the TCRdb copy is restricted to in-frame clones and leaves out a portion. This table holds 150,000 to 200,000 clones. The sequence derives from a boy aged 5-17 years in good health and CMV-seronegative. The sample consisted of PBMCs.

This CDR3 is CASGQGSSYEQYF. The CDR3 DNA sequence: TGCGCCAGCGGACAGGGGTCCTCCTACGAGCAGTACTTC. The J gene is TRBJ2-7, the V gene TRBV4-1, with 9 nucleotides matching TRBD1. Germline lookup yields CDR1 MGHRA and CDR2 YSYEKL. There are 13 residues in the CDR3. Trimming at V came to 8 bases and at J to 0 bases, leaving 2 bases not matched to a gene.